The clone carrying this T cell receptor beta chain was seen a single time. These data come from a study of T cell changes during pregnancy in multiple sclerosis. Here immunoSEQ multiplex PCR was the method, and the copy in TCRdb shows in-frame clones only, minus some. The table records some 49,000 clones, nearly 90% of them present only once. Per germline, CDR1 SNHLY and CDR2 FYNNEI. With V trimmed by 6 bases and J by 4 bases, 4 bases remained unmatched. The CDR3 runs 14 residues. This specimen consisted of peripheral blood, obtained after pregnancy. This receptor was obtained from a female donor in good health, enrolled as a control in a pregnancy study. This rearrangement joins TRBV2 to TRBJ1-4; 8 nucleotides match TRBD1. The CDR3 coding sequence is TGTGCCAGCAGGGAGGACAGGGTTAATGAAAAACTGTTTTTT. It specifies CASREDRVNEKLFF.